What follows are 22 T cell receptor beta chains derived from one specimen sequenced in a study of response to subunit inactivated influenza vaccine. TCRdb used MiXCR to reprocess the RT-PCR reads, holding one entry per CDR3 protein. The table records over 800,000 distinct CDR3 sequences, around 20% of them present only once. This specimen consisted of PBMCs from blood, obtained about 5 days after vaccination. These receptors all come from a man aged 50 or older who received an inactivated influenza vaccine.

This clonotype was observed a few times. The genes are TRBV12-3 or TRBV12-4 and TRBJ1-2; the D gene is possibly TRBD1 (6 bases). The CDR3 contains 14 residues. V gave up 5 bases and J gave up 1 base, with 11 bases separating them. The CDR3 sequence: CASSPGQLNYGYTF. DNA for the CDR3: TGTGCCAGCAGTCCCGGACAGCTTAACTATGGCTACACCTTC.

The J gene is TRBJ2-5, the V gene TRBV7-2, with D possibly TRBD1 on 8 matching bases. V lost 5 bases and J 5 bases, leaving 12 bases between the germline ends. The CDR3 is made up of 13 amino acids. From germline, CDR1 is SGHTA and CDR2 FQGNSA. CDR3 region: CASSNRGGETQYF. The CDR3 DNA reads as TGTGCCAGCAGCAACAGGGGGGGCGAGACCCAGTACTTC.

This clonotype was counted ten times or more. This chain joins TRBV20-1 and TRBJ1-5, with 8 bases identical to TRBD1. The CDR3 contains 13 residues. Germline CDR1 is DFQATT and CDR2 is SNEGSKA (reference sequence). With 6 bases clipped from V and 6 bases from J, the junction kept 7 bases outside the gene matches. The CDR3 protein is CSAGQGAAQPQHF. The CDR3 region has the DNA TGCAGTGCGGGTCAGGGGGCGGCTCAGCCCCAGCATTTT.

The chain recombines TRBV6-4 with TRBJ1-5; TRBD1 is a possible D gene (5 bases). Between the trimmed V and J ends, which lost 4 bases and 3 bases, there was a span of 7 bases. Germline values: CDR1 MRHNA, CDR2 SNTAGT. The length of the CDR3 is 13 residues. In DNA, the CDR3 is TGTGCCAGCAGTGCAGGGATCAATCAGCCCCAGCATTTT. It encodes CASSAGINQPQHF.

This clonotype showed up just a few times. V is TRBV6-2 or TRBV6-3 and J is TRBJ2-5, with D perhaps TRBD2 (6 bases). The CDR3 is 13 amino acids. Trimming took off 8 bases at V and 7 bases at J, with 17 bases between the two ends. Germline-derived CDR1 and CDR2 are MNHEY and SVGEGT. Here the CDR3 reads CASRSEGLATQYF. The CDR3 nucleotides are TGTGCCAGCCGCTCGGAGGGCTTGGCGACCCAGTACTTC.

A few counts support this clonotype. This CDR3 is CASSLGSGADIQYF. CDR3 coding DNA: TGCGCCAGCAGCTTGGGTTCCGGGGCGGACATTCAGTACTTC. The chain carries TRBV5-1 and TRBJ2-4; D may match TRBD1 or TRBD2 (5 bases each). The CDR3 is 14 residues long. With 0 bases removed from V and 8 bases from J, the gap between germline ends came to 12 bases. Germline-derived CDR1 and CDR2 are SGHRS and YFSETQ.

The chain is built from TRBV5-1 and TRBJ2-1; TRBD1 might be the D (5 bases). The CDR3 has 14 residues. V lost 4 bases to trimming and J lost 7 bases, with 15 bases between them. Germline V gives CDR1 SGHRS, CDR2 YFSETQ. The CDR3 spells CASSNGARANEQFF. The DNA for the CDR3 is TGCGCCAGCAGCAATGGGGCCAGGGCGAATGAGCAGTTCTTC.

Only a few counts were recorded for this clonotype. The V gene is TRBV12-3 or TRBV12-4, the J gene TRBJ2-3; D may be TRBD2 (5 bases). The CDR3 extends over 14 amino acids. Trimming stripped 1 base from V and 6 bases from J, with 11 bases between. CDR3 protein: CASSLVLRGDTQYF. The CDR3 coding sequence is TGTGCCAGCAGTTTAGTTTTGCGCGGGGATACGCAGTATTTT.

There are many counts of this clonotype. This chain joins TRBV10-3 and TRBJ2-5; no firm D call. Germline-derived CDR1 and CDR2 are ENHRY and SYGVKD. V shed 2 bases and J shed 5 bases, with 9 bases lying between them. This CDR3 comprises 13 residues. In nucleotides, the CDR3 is TGTGCCATCAGTGAGACAGATTGGGAGACCCAGTACTTC. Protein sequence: CAISETDWETQYF.

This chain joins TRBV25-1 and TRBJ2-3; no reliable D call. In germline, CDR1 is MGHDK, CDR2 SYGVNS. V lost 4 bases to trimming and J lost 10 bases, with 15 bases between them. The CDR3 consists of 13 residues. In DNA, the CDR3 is TGTGCCAGCAGTGTGTTTGGTGCCTTAGCGCAGTATTTT. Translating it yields CASSVFGALAQYF.

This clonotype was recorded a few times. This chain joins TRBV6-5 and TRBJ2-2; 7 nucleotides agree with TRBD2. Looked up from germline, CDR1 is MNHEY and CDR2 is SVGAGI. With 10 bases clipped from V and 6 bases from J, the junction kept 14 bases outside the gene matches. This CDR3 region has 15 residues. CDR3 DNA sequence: TGTGCCACCGGTTTAGGACTAGATATGCCCGGGGAGCTGTTTTTT. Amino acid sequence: CATGLGLDMPGELFF.

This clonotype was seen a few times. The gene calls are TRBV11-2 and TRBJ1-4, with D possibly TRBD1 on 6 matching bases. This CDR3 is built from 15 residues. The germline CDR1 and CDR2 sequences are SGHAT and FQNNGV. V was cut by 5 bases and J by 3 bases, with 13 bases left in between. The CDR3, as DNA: TGTGCCAGCAGCCGAGGACAGCAGTCTAATGAAAAACTGTTTTTT. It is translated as CASSRGQQSNEKLFF. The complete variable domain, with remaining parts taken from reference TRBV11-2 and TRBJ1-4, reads EAGVAQSPRYKIIEKRQSVAFWCNPISGHATLYWYQQILGQGPKLLIQFQNNGVVDDSQLPKDRFSAERLKGVDSTLKIQPAKLEDSAVYLCASSRGQQSNEKLFFGSGTQLSVL.

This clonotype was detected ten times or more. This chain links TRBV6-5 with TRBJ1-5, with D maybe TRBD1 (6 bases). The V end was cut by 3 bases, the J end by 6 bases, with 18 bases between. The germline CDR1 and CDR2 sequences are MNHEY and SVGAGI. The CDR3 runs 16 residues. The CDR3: CASSYTDPGAGQPQHF. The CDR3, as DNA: TGTGCCAGCAGTTATACCGACCCGGGGGCAGGTCAGCCCCAGCATTTT.

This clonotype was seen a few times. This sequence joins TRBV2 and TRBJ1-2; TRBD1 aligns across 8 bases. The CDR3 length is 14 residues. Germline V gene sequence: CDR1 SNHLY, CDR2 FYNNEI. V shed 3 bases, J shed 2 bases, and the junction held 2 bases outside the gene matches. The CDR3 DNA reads TGTGCCAGCAGTGAGGGACAGGTCAACTATGGCTACACCTTC. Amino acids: CASSEGQVNYGYTF.

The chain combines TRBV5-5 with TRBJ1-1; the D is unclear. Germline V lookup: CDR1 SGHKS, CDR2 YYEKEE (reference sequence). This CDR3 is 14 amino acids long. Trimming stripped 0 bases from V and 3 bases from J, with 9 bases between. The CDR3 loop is CASSLGQLDTEAFF. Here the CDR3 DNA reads TGTGCCAGCAGCTTGGGGCAGCTAGACACTGAAGCTTTCTTT.

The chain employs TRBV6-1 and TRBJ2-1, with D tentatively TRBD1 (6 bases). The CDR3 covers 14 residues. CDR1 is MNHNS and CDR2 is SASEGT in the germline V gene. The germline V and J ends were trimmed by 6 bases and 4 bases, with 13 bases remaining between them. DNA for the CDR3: TGTGCCAGCAGGAAGGACAGCTTTTACAATGAGCAGTTCTTC. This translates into CASRKDSFYNEQFF.

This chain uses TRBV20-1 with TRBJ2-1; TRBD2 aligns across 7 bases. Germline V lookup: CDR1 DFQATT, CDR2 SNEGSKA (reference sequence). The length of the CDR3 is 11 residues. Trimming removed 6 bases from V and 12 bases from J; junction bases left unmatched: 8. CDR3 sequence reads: CSAPRGGRQFF. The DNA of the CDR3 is TGCAGTGCCCCAAGGGGAGGGCGGCAGTTCTTC.

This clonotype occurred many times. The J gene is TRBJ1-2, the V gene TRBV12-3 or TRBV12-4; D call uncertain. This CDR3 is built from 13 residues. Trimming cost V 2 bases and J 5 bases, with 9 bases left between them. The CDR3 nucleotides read TGTGCCAGCAGTTTAAGTGGAGGGTATGGCTACACCTTC. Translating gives CASSLSGGYGYTF.

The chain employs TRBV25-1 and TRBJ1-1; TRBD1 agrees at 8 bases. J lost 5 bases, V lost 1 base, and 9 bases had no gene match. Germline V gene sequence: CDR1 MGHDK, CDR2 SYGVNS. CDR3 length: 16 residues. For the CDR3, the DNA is TGTGCCAGCAGTGAATCCGGCAGGGGGCGTTGGACTGAAGCTTTCTTT. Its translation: CASSESGRGRWTEAFF. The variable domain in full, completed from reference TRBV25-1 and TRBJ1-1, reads EADIYQTPRYLVIGTGKKITLECSQTMGHDKMYWYQQDPGMELHLIHYSYGVNSTEKGDLSSESTVSRIRTEHFPLTLESARPSHTSQYLCASSESGRGRWTEAFFGQGTRLTVV.

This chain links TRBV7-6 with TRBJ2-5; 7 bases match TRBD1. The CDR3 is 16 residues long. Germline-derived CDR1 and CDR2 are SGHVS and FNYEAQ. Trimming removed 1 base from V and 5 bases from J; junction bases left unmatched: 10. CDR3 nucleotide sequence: TGTGCCAGCAGCTTAGGCCAGACAGGGTTAGAGGAGACCCAGTACTTC. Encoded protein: CASSLGQTGLEETQYF. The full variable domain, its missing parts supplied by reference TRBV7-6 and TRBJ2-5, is GAGVSQSPRYKVTKRGQDVALRCDPISGHVSLYWYRQALGQGPEFLTYFNYEAQQDKSGLPNDRFSAERPEGSISTLTIQRTEQRDSAMYRCASSLGQTGLEETQYFGPGTRLLVL.

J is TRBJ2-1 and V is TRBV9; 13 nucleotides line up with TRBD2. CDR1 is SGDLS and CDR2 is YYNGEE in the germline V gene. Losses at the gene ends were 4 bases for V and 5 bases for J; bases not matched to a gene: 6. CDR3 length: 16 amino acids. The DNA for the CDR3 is TGTGCCAGCAGCCCTTCCGGGACTAGCGGGGACAATGAGCAGTTCTTC. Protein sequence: CASSPSGTSGDNEQFF.

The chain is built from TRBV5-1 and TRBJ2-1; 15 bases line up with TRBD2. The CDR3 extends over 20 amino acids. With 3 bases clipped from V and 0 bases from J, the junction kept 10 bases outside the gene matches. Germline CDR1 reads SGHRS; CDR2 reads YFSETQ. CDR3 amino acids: CASSSLGLAGGDSSYNEQFF. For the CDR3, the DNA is TGCGCCAGCAGCTCGTTAGGACTAGCGGGAGGGGATAGCTCCTACAATGAGCAGTTCTTC.